This T cell receptor (beta chain) appears in the sequencing data of a study of graft-versus-host responses after intestinal transplantation. General study findings and limits: Peak GvH clone levels in circulation were associated with early post-transplant HvG declines.

Sequenced by immunoSEQ multiplex PCR; TCRdb stores in-frame clones only, minus some. The sample lists about 93,000 clones, 85% to 95% occurring once. The CDR3 runs 12 residues. V was cut by 5 bases and J by 7 bases, with 9 bases left in between. Germline V gene data show CDR1 as SEHNR and CDR2 as FQNEAQ (reference sequence). A remark on this clone: The antigen is undetermined.

The sample consisted of unstimulated CD8+ T cells sorted from spleen or lymph node cells, taken before intestinal transplant. The clonotype was recovered from a human donor who received an intestinal transplant. The genes are TRBV7-9 and TRBJ1-5, with unresolved D. The CDR3 DNA reads TGTGCCAGCAGCACACAAGCGCAGCCCCAGCATTTT. Protein product: CASSTQAQPQHF.